A single sample is the source of the 8 T cell receptor beta chains below, sequenced in a study of blood T cell repertoires in COVID-19. This table comes from immunoSEQ multiplex PCR, and its TCRdb copy is limited to in-frame clones, with some not included. This table has roughly 90,000 clones, 85% appearing once. The source material was peripheral blood. The receptors here all came from a man older than 75 with acute or convalescent COVID-19.

This chain joins TRBV7-3 and TRBJ2-5, with TRBD2 as a possible D gene (8 bases). The CDR3 covers 16 residues. Trimming pared 5 bases from V and 0 bases from J, leaving 16 bases between. Germline-derived CDR1 and CDR2 are SGHTA and FQGTGA. The CDR3 nucleotides are TGTGCCAGCAGCCGCAGGGGGACTAGTCACCAAGAGACCCAGTACTTC. As protein: CASSRRGTSHQETQYF. The complete variable domain, with remaining parts taken from reference TRBV7-3 and TRBJ2-5, reads GAGVSQTPSNKVTEKGKYVELRCDPISGHTALYWYRQSLGQGPEFLIYFQGTGAADDSGLPNDRFFAVRPEGSVSTLKIQRTERGDSAVYLCASSRRGTSHQETQYFGPGTRLLVL.

The rearrangement links TRBV15 to TRBJ2-5; 9 bases match TRBD2. Germline V gene data show CDR1 as LNHNV and CDR2 as YYDKDF (reference sequence). The trim removed 5 bases at V and 2 bases at J, leaving 6 bases unmatched. This CDR3 comprises 15 residues. The CDR3 nucleotides read TGTGCCACCAGCCGGGCTAGCGGGACACAAGAGACCCAGTACTTC. Translated, it gives CATSRASGTQETQYF.

J is TRBJ1-5 and V is TRBV6-5; weak D call: TRBD1 (5 bases). This CDR3 contains 14 residues. V dropped 6 bases and J dropped 3 bases, with 12 bases sitting between them. Germline CDR1 reads MNHEY; CDR2 reads SVGAGI. In DNA, the CDR3 is TGTGCCAGCAGCAATCCAGGGTTCAATCAGCCCCAGCATTTT. This translates into CASSNPGFNQPQHF.

The V and J genes are TRBV6-2 or TRBV6-3 and TRBJ1-5; 8 bases map to TRBD1. The CDR3 covers 17 residues. After removal of 2 bases from V and 11 bases from J, the junction contained 17 bases not matched to a gene. Germline loops: CDR1 MNHEY, CDR2 SVGEGT. The CDR3 loop is CASSYASRRQGFGSQHF. CDR3 nucleotides: TGTGCCAGCAGTTACGCGTCCCGACGACAGGGGTTTGGCTCCCAGCATTTT.

The genes are TRBV27 and TRBJ2-7; D may be TRBD2 (5 bases). V was shortened by 2 bases and J by 3 bases, with 8 bases between the two germline ends. The V gene's germline CDR1 is MNHEY and CDR2 SMNVEV (reference sequence). The CDR3 consists of 13 residues. CDR3 bases: TGTGCCAGCAGTTTAACTAGATACTACGAGCAGTACTTC. Its translation: CASSLTRYYEQYF.

The chain joins TRBV5-4 to TRBJ2-7; D is perhaps TRBD1 (5 bases). Trimming shortened V by 4 bases and J by 2 bases, and 16 bases separated the two germline ends. Germline loops: CDR1 SGHNT, CDR2 YYREEE (reference sequence). The CDR3 runs to 15 residues. The CDR3: CASSPQAGSTYEQYF. The CDR3 coding sequence is TGTGCCAGCAGCCCCCAGGCAGGGTCAACCTACGAGCAGTACTTC.

In its sample, this clone was seen a few times. DNA for the CDR3: TGTGCCAGCAGCCCGAGGTTGATAGGAGTCAAAGGTGGCTACACCTTC. Protein sequence: CASSPRLIGVKGGYTF. V gene TRBV21-1 combines with J gene TRBJ1-2. TRBV21-1 is a documented pseudogene. The CDR3 covers 16 residues.

The rearrangement links TRBV6-5 to TRBJ2-1; TRBD2 matches at 14 bases. The V gene end was trimmed by 6 bases and the J gene end by 8 bases; junction bases not matched to a gene: 3. From germline, CDR1 is MNHEY and CDR2 SVGAGI. The CDR3 consists of 14 residues. This chain's CDR3 is CASSPGLAGDEQFF. In DNA form, the CDR3 reads TGTGCCAGCAGCCCGGGACTAGCGGGAGATGAGCAGTTCTTC.